Sequencing of this TCR beta chain was carried out in a study of cytomegalovirus exposure and HLA in healthy donors. Findings and caveats of the study: According to the study, 150 to 200 TCR beta chains were cytomegalovirus-associated. Specific recognition of CMV antigens was confirmed in vitro for a few chains (all CMV-associated).

Libraries were prepared by immunoSEQ multiplex PCR; TCRdb keeps only in-frame clonotypes and omits some of them. This table has around 250,000 clones, about 90% appearing once. This clone was seen just once. Its matching antigen is unknown. The CDR3 has 15 amino acids. Germline V CDR1 and CDR2: SGHDT, YYEEEE. The germline V and J ends were trimmed by 7 bases and 5 bases, with 18 bases remaining between them. This clonotype was obtained from a woman aged 30 to 39 in good health and CMV-seronegative. The chain joins TRBV5-6 to TRBJ2-2; D may be TRBD1 (5 bases). Sequencing used PBMCs. The CDR3 sequence: CASGKGHAETGELFF. DNA of the CDR3: TGTGCCAGCGGAAAAGGACACGCAGAGACCGGGGAGCTGTTTTTT.